The TCR beta chain under discussion was sequenced for a study of cytomegalovirus exposure and HLA in healthy donors. The PCR made use of 60 Vbeta and 13 Jbeta primers. Generated by immunoSEQ multiplex PCR, the TCRdb table keeps only in-frame clones and is missing some. The sample lists about 160,000 clones; around four fifths were seen once. A word on this clone: The antigen is unknown.

Study outcomes and limitations: The listing of 150 or so TCR beta chains classed them as cytomegalovirus-associated.

This clonotype originated in a woman aged 18-35 years in good health and CMV-seronegative. Sequencing used PBMCs.

CDR3 in amino acids: CAWTVDRGNYGYTF. CDR3 nucleotides: TGTGCCTGGACGGTTGACAGGGGTAACTATGGCTACACCTTC. V is TRBV30 and J is TRBJ1-2; 8 nucleotides line up with TRBD1. The V and J ends lost 4 bases and 1 base, in that order; junction bases with no gene match: 5. The CDR3 contains 14 residues. Germline assignment: CDR1 GTSNPN and CDR2 SVGIG (reference sequence).